The 32 T cell receptor beta chains given below trace back to one sample, sequenced in a study of T cells in Graves' hyperthyroidism and ophthalmopathy. TCR beta CDR3 regions were amplified from RNA. The TCR CDR3 was amplified in a first-round RT-PCR using the HTBI primer set. TCRdb re-analysed the multiplex PCR reads in MiXCR, keeping a single row per CDR3 protein. In the table there are 360,000 or so distinct CDR3 sequences, less than 20% of which are singletons. The sample comprised blood. The receptors here all came from a woman aged 40 to 50 with Graves' ophthalmopathy.

This clonotype has at least ten counts. The V and J genes are TRBV29-1 and TRBJ1-1, with D possibly TRBD1 on 5 matching bases. Trimming pared 3 bases from V and 1 base from J, leaving 18 bases between. This CDR3 is built from 16 residues. In germline, CDR1 is SQVTM, CDR2 ANQGSEA. The CDR3 protein is CSVDGTREGWNTEAFF. The CDR3 coding sequence is TGCAGCGTTGACGGGACGAGGGAAGGTTGGAACACTGAAGCTTTCTTT.

This clonotype was counted ten times or more. The genes are TRBV6-5 and TRBJ1-2; D gene unclear. The V end was cut by 4 bases, the J end by 3 bases, with 6 bases between. The CDR3 sequence is 12 residues long. CDR1 MNHEY and CDR2 SVGAGI come from the germline V gene. The CDR3 spells CASSLVDYGYTF. The CDR3 region has the DNA TGTGCCAGCAGTTTGGTGGACTATGGCTACACCTTC.

There are many counts of this clonotype. CDR3 sequence: CATSRESSVYEQYF. The CDR3 nucleotides read TGTGCCACCAGCAGAGAGAGCAGCGTCTACGAGCAGTACTTC. The chain uses TRBV15 and TRBJ2-7, with D unclear. Per the germline V gene, CDR1 is LNHNV and CDR2 is YYDKDF (reference sequence). V was clipped by 0 bases and J by 3 bases, with 9 bases between them. The CDR3 contains 14 residues.

In this sample, this clonotype turned up a few times. This sequence joins TRBV12-5 and TRBJ1-5; D uncertain. V was shortened by 1 base and J by 6 bases, with 10 bases between the two germline ends. The CDR3 is 14 amino acids. The germline V gene has CDR1 LGHNT and CDR2 FRNRAP. The CDR3 DNA sequence: TGTGCTAGTGGTTTGGCAACGACGGGTCAGCCCCAGCATTTT. Its translation: CASGLATTGQPQHF.

This clonotype has more than one count but fewer than ten. The chain links TRBV6-2 or TRBV6-3 to TRBJ2-2; D remains unclear. Germline loops: CDR1 MNHEY, CDR2 SVGEGT. The CDR3 runs 14 residues. Trimming removed 2 bases from V and 6 bases from J, with 10 bases in between. The CDR3 sequence is CASSYMLGSGELFF. DNA of the CDR3: TGTGCCAGCAGTTACATGCTGGGTTCCGGGGAGCTGTTTTTT.

At least ten counts were recorded for this clonotype. The chain recombines TRBV27 with TRBJ1-1; weak D call: TRBD1 (6 bases). Trimming left V 6 bases short and J 12 bases short, with 17 bases between. CDR1 and CDR2 from the germline V gene are MNHEY and SMNVEV (reference sequence). The CDR3 spans 12 residues. In nucleotides, the CDR3 is TGTGCCAGCAGAACAGGGAGGTTGGGAACTTTCTTT. Translation gives CASRTGRLGTFF.

This clonotype was recorded at least ten times. This chain connects TRBV6-1 to TRBJ1-1; D possibly corresponds to TRBD1 (5 bases). V was pared by 3 bases and J by 3 bases, with 8 bases between. The CDR3 has 13 residues. Germline CDR1 reads MNHNS; CDR2 reads SASEGT. Here the CDR3 reads CASSDRVHTEAFF. CDR3 nucleotides: TGTGCCAGCAGTGACAGGGTTCACACTGAAGCTTTCTTT.

This clonotype was observed many times. The chain employs TRBV4-3 and TRBJ1-2, with D tentatively TRBD1 (5 bases). CDR1 is LGHNA, CDR2 YSLEER, per germline. V was cut by 4 bases and J by 8 bases, with 20 bases left in between. The CDR3 is 15 amino acids. The DNA for the CDR3 is TGCGCCAGCAGCCCCGACACAGGAAATGAGAGAGGCTACACCTTC. This codes for CASSPDTGNERGYTF.

This clonotype was found many times. The genes are TRBV6-5 and TRBJ1-1; D possibly corresponds to TRBD1 (5 bases). With 0 bases removed from V and 8 bases from J, the gap between germline ends came to 13 bases. This CDR3 spans 14 amino acids. In germline, CDR1 is MNHEY, CDR2 SVGAGI. The CDR3 protein is CASSYSKGSLEAFF. CDR3 DNA: TGTGCCAGCAGTTACTCAAAGGGGTCCTTGGAAGCTTTCTTT.

There are many counts of this clonotype. The J gene is TRBJ2-7, the V gene TRBV28; D remains unclear. The CDR3 covers 16 residues. V dropped 4 bases and J dropped 0 bases, with 16 bases sitting between them. The germline V gene has CDR1 MDHEN and CDR2 SYDVKM. DNA of the CDR3: TGTGCCAGCAGTTCGTTGGGCCTAGTGAGCTCCTACGAGCAGTACTTC. Protein sequence: CASSSLGLVSSYEQYF.

This chain joins TRBV29-1 and TRBJ1-1, with D tentatively TRBD1 (5 bases). V was cut by 3 bases and J by 1 base, with 12 bases left in between. Germline values: CDR1 SQVTM, CDR2 ANQGSEA. The CDR3 covers 14 residues. The CDR3 here is CSVEWGSANTEAFF. The DNA for the CDR3 is TGCAGCGTTGAGTGGGGCAGTGCGAACACTGAAGCTTTCTTT.

This clonotype was counted at least ten times. The chain couples TRBV20-1 to TRBJ2-7, with 8 bases fitting TRBD2. There are 13 residues in the CDR3. The V segment lost 6 bases and the J segment 2 bases; nucleotides outside the gene matches: 6. Germline CDR1 reads DFQATT; CDR2 reads SNEGSKA (reference sequence). Here the CDR3 reads CSALLAATYEQYF. CDR3 in DNA: TGCAGTGCCTTACTAGCGGCAACCTACGAGCAGTACTTC.

This clonotype was counted at least ten times. The rearrangement joins TRBV20-1 to TRBJ1-6, with D tentatively TRBD1 (5 bases). This CDR3 spans 17 amino acids. Germline CDR1 DFQATT, CDR2 SNEGSKA (reference sequence). V shed 0 bases and J shed 0 bases, with 12 bases lying between them. The CDR3 is CSARDSWGSSYNSPLHF. The DNA of the CDR3 is TGCAGTGCTAGAGATAGTTGGGGCAGCTCCTATAATTCACCCCTCCACTTT.

The chain combines TRBV4-1 with TRBJ2-7, with a tentative D call TRBD1 (6 bases). The CDR3 extends over 12 amino acids. Trimming took 1 base from V and 12 from J, leaving 13 bases between them. In germline, CDR1 is MGHRA, CDR2 YSYEKL. CDR3 bases: TGCGCCAGCAGCCAAGTGATGGGGGCGCGGTACTTC. Its protein is CASSQVMGARYF.

This clonotype was counted many times. The chain links TRBV6-5 to TRBJ1-1; no firm D call. The CDR3 consists of 14 residues. Germline V gives CDR1 MNHEY, CDR2 SVGAGI. V was cut by 0 bases and J by 1 base, with 6 bases left in between. CDR3 loop: CASSYSEENTEAFF. CDR3 nucleotide sequence: TGTGCCAGCAGTTACTCGGAGGAGAACACTGAAGCTTTCTTT.

This clonotype was seen at least ten times. V usage is TRBV6-5 and J usage is TRBJ1-5, with D unresolved. The CDR3 length is 15 residues. V lost 4 bases and J lost 0, with 10 bases in between. CDR1 and CDR2 (germline): MNHEY, SVGAGI. The CDR3 coding sequence is TGTGCCAGCAGTTCTATGGGGTATAGCAATCAGCCCCAGCATTTT. Translation gives CASSSMGYSNQPQHF.

At least ten counts were recorded for this clonotype. The chain employs TRBV2 and TRBJ2-7, with D uncertain. V lost 4 bases, J lost 4 bases, and 14 bases lay in between. Germline V gene lookup returns CDR1 SNHLY and CDR2 FYNNEI. The CDR3 consists of 14 residues. The CDR3 DNA follows: TGTGCCAGCAGTGGGTCAGGACGGATTTACGAGCAGTACTTC. It encodes CASSGSGRIYEQYF.

The chain has TRBV11-2 and TRBJ1-2; 9 nucleotides line up with TRBD1. Germline V lookup: CDR1 SGHAT, CDR2 FQNNGV. J was trimmed by 7 bases and V by 1 base; bases with no gene match: 10. The CDR3 has 16 amino acids. The CDR3 DNA is TGTGCCAGCAGCTTAGGGATAGGGACAGGGTTCTCTGGCTACACCTTC. Its translation is CASSLGIGTGFSGYTF.

This clonotype has ten or more counts. The V call is TRBV13, the J call TRBJ2-7, with 9 bases fitting TRBD1. J lost 6 bases, V lost 6 bases, and 9 bases had no gene match. Germline CDR1 and CDR2: PRHDT and FYEKMQ (reference sequence). The CDR3 has 14 amino acids. Here the CDR3 DNA reads TGTGCCAGCAGGACACAGGGGGCAACACTCGAGCAGTACTTC. The encoded protein is CASRTQGATLEQYF.

Ten or more counts support this clonotype. A read error may explain this, as a much larger clone is one base away. The chain carries TRBV7-3 and TRBJ1-1; D ambiguous. CDR1 is SGHTA, CDR2 FQGTGA, per germline. The CDR3 totals 13 residues. The CDR3 region has the DNA TGTGCCAGCAGCTTAATGGCGAACACTGAAGCTTCCTTT. Protein sequence: CASSLMANTEASF.

There are a few counts of this clonotype. The V call is TRBV9, the J call TRBJ2-2; D gene unclear. Trimming stripped 4 bases from V and 1 base from J, with 11 bases between. CDR3 size: 15 residues. The germline gives CDR1 SGDLS, CDR2 YYNGEE. The DNA for the CDR3 is TGTGCCAGCAGCCCCGGGCCGAGGAACACCGGGGAGCTGTTTTTT. It encodes CASSPGPRNTGELFF.

V usage is TRBV27 and J usage is TRBJ1-1, with 7 bases lining up with TRBD1. Germline CDR1 MNHEY, CDR2 SMNVEV (reference sequence). V lost 6 bases, J lost 0 bases, and 10 bases stayed unmatched. This CDR3 spans 16 amino acids. The CDR3: CASSPLLTGMNTEAFF. The CDR3 DNA sequence: TGTGCCAGCAGCCCCCTCTTGACAGGGATGAACACTGAAGCTTTCTTT.

The J gene is TRBJ2-5, the V gene TRBV7-2; D unresolved. The CDR3 is 16 amino acids. CDR1 and CDR2 (germline): SGHTA, FQGNSA. V gave up 5 bases and J gave up 5 bases, with 21 bases separating them. The CDR3 DNA sequence: TGTGCCAGCAGCCAAAGCCCTACGGCAGTGAGGGAGACCCAGTACTTC. Translated: CASSQSPTAVRETQYF.

This clonotype was seen a few times. J is TRBJ1-1 and V is TRBV15, with D possibly TRBD1 on 6 matching bases. This CDR3 comprises 15 residues. V was shortened by 1 base and J by 5 bases, with 14 bases between the two germline ends. Germline-derived CDR1 and CDR2 are LNHNV and YYDKDF (reference sequence). CDR3: CATSRGGGGGTEAFF. In DNA, the CDR3 is TGTGCCACCAGCAGAGGGGGAGGGGGGGGGACTGAAGCTTTCTTT.

The sample holds many counts of this clonotype. V is TRBV20-1 and J is TRBJ2-5; D not resolved. The CDR3 covers 11 residues. Germline V lookup: CDR1 DFQATT, CDR2 SNEGSKA (reference sequence). The V gene lost 7 bases and the J gene lost 2 bases, with 8 bases spanning the gap. CDR3 nucleotide sequence: TGCAGTGGGGGTAGGCAAGAGACCCAGTACTTC. It yields the protein CSGGRQETQYF.

At least ten counts were recorded for this clonotype. V and J are TRBV5-1 and TRBJ2-7; D uncertain. The V gene lost 0 bases and the J gene lost 0 bases, with 7 bases spanning the gap. Germline V gives CDR1 SGHRS, CDR2 YFSETQ. The CDR3 loop spans 14 amino acids. The CDR3 coding sequence is TGCGCCAGCAGCTTGGTGTCCGCCTCCTACGAGCAGTACTTC. This sequence encodes CASSLVSASYEQYF.

This clonotype was seen repeatedly, ten times or more. The chain is built from TRBV7-2 and TRBJ2-7, with a possible D match to TRBD1 (8 bases). The germline CDR1 and CDR2 sequences are SGHTA and FQGNSA. V was shortened by 5 bases and J by 5 bases, with 16 bases between the two germline ends. This CDR3 spans 14 amino acids. The CDR3 region is CASSTRTGRDEQYF. The CDR3, as DNA: TGTGCCAGCAGCACCCGGACAGGGAGGGACGAGCAGTACTTC.

This clonotype was seen repeatedly, ten times or more. The chain links TRBV10-2 to TRBJ2-2; D remains ambiguous. CDR3 length: 14 amino acids. The germline V gene has CDR1 WSHSY and CDR2 SAAADI. V lost 4 bases and J 7 bases, leaving 13 bases between the germline ends. Here the CDR3 reads CASSGTGWGGELFF. CDR3 nucleotides: TGCGCCAGCAGTGGTACTGGGTGGGGCGGGGAGCTGTTTTTT.

This clonotype appeared a few times. The rearrangement uses TRBV15 and TRBJ2-5, with unresolved D. Trimming removed 1 base from V and 4 bases from J, with 13 bases in between. Per germline, CDR1 LNHNV and CDR2 YYDKDF (reference sequence). This CDR3 region has 15 residues. The DNA for the CDR3 is TGTGCCACCAGCAGAGTCGGTCGGTTAGGAGAGACCCAGTACTTC. This encodes CATSRVGRLGETQYF.

This clonotype was seen at least ten times. This rearrangement joins TRBV6-1 to TRBJ2-2; D is perhaps TRBD1 (6 bases). CDR3 length equals 15 residues. Germline loops: CDR1 MNHNS, CDR2 SASEGT. Trimming removed 6 bases from V and 6 bases from J, with 17 bases in between. CDR3 protein: CASSPPGQRSGELFF. The CDR3, as DNA: TGTGCCAGCAGCCCCCCCGGACAGCGGTCCGGGGAGCTGTTTTTT.

This clonotype has at least ten counts. The chain combines TRBV7-9 with TRBJ1-1, with unresolved D. The CDR3 has 14 amino acids. Deletions cut 5 bases from V and 7 bases from J, with 17 bases between. Germline CDR1 SEHNR, CDR2 FQNEAQ (reference sequence). The chain's CDR3 is CASSPDPGEREAFF. The CDR3 DNA sequence: TGTGCCAGCAGCCCTGACCCAGGAGAGCGTGAAGCTTTCTTT.

This clonotype was seen many times. This rearrangement joins TRBV29-1 to TRBJ2-5; D is possibly TRBD1 (6 bases). Germline loops: CDR1 SQVTM, CDR2 ANQGSEA. This CDR3 contains 14 residues. Trimming took 4 bases from V and 5 from J, leaving 17 bases between them. CDR3 loop: CSVGSGRGYETQYF. The CDR3 DNA reads TGCAGCGTTGGCTCGGGCAGGGGATACGAGACCCAGTACTTC.